The clone carrying this T cell receptor (beta chain) was counted many times. The healthy controls volunteered at a blood bank in Maryland, USA. PBMCs stored at -80 C, numbering 2 million, were the origin of the unsorted libraries. Germline loops: CDR1 SGHRS, CDR2 YFSETQ. The CDR3 totals 16 residues. V lost 2 bases and J lost 5; bases outside the gene matches: 10. This record belongs to a study of neurological immune-mediated disorders. A single record per CDR3 protein comes from TCRdb applying MiXCR to the 5' RACE reads. The table has 50,000 to 60,000 distinct CDR3 sequences, approximately 17% seen once.

What was sequenced was PBMCs. The chain has TRBV5-1 and TRBJ2-5; 9 bases agree with TRBD1. The sequence came from a man aged 60 to 75 in good health. The CDR3 is CASSFGLQGARETQYF. Written as DNA, the CDR3 is TGCGCCAGCAGCTTCGGGCTACAGGGGGCTAGGGAGACCCAGTACTTC.